This T cell receptor beta chain is drawn from a study of T cells in women clearing cervical HPV infection (dated 2018 in TCRdb). For context, the study as a whole: The cases were 20 to 30 women with histologically confirmed HPV16-related CIN3 or worse, and 2 of those women had invasive cancers. HLA typing was available for only a few women, so HLA type could not be excluded as a confounder. Cases had a median age of around 34 years compared with 37 to 45 for controls, and baseline characteristics showed no significant differences between the groups. Blood from cases was collected at the visit at which the lesion was first identified, whereas blood from controls was collected once infection was no longer detected. The exploratory proof-of-principle case-control study was nested within the Guanacaste HPV Natural History Study in Costa Rica and compared TCR repertoires across cervical HPV16 outcomes. In the parent cohort, fewer than 13,000 women aged 18 or older were enrolled in Guanacaste, Costa Rica, during 1993 to 1994 and were followed for seven years. Controls were some 26 women whose single incident HPV16 infection cleared within 12 months without precancer or cancer developing. Cases were matched to controls by age within five years and by the year the sample was collected. As quality controls, five blinded duplicates were added to each group, bringing the total to roughly 60 samples made up of 50 or so participants and about ten replicates. For cases, a median interval of approximately 140 days, with an interquartile range of about 90 to 210 days, was observed between lesion detection and blood sampling. Study-level results and caveats: TRBV6-7 relative abundance was lower in cases than in controls (about 0.099% versus 0.16%; Bonferroni P = 0.0008). TCR repertoire richness was significantly higher in CIN3+ cases than in controls across sequencing depths, while evenness did not differ. Because of the cross-sectional design, the study could not determine whether the associations came before infection or resulted from infection, and neither effector/memory subsets nor HPV-specific T cells were isolated. Random forest classifiers that combined richness and V gene abundances separated cases from controls with an estimated AUC of 0.8 to 0.9. T-cell numbers per sample were unknown, so richness differences could reflect varying T-cell content rather than repertoire biology.

Every participant had a single incident cervical HPV16 infection, and prevalent HPV16 infections were excluded. Cervical HPV DNA was detected with MY09/MY11 PCR, and genotyping was done with dot-blot hybridization. Around 15 mL of heparinized blood was centrifuged, after which the buffy coat was aliquoted, frozen at -30 degrees C, and then stored at -80 degrees C. QIAGEN kits were used to extract genomic DNA from the buffy coat specimens. Using the immunoSEQ assay, multiplex PCR amplified TCR beta CDR3 regions from an average of about 1,200 ng of genomic DNA per sample. To correct primer bias, the assay used a complete synthetic TCR repertoire to set an amplification baseline. Amplicons were sequenced on the Illumina platform. The original pipeline was this. Error correction of the sequences involved clustering with frequency ratios plus a modified nearest-neighbor algorithm, after which the sequences were analyzed in the immunoSEQ Analyzer using IMGT gene definitions. At each rarefaction depth, TCR richness and evenness were averaged across 20 rarefaction repeats, and any sample with fewer sequences than the depth was left out. Wilcoxon rank sum tests with FDR correction were used to compare relative abundances of V, D and J genes between the groups. Blinded duplicates gave an intraclass correlation of around 96% for TCR richness and an average of around 83% across around 66 gene segments. Entries here come from immuneACCESS through TCRdb and include only in-frame sequences with V and J called. Some clones fail to appear in such tables; in the studies checked, an unresolved V gene covers under half of the shortfall, and the cause of the remainder is unknown. V, J and clone size are those of that table, while D and trimming were read from the DNA. This sample's clone table shows over 10,000 clones. The ten largest make up 10% of the sample.

CDR1 and CDR2, looked up from the germline V gene (reference sequence), are LNHDA and SQIVND. The CDR3 holds 14 amino acids from the cysteine to the phenylalanine. The 33 bases shown cover part of the CDR3, and their frame starts at base 1. Concerning this clone: What this receptor recognizes is not known. Germline and junction disagree at one end, which may indicate a read error. The read terminates 3 residues ahead of where the CDR3 ends, so the germline J gene completes it. Other DNA sequences within the sample encode an identical CDR3.

The sequencing sample was made of blood buffy coat. The sequence is built from TRBV19 and TRBJ1-3, with a weak D call of TRBD1 (5 bases match). This TCR came from a woman aged 18 to 69 with a cervical HPV16 infection that either progressed to CIN3+ or cleared (not recorded which). The CDR3 amino acid sequence is: CASLGGATGNTIYF. The CDR3 DNA, read in part, is TGTGCCAGTCTTGGAGGGGCCACTGGAAACACA.